This passage covers 29 T cell receptor beta chains from one sample sequenced in a study of blood T cell repertoires in COVID-19. Data came from immunoSEQ multiplex PCR; TCRdb stores just in-frame clones and leaves some out. Here the sample spans 130,000 or so clones, more than 70% being singletons. Sequenced: peripheral blood. The receptors were gathered from a man older than 75 with active or convalescent COVID-19.

This clone has just one count. CDR3 region: CSVVYLEETQYF. In nucleotides, the CDR3 is TGCAGCGTTGTTTATCTAGAAGAGACCCAGTACTTC. The V call is TRBV29-1, the J call TRBJ2-5; D gene uncertain. Trimming pared 4 bases from V and 3 bases from J, leaving 9 bases between. Germline V gene data show CDR1 as SQVTM and CDR2 as ANQGSEA. This CDR3 has 12 residues.

CDR3 in amino acids: CPQPTGLLCGYTF. DNA of the CDR3: TGCCCCCAACCCACAGGGCTTCTTTGTGGCTACACCTTC. The V gene is TRBV29-1, the J gene TRBJ1-2, with a tentative D call TRBD1 (6 bases). The length of the CDR3 is 13 residues. Germline lookup yields CDR1 SQVTM and CDR2 ANQGSEA. The full variable domain, with the rest looked up from reference TRBV29-1 and TRBJ1-2, is SAVISQKPSRDICQRGTSLTIQCQVDSQVTMMFWYRQQPGQSLTLIATANQGSEATYESGFVIDKFPISRPNLTFSTLTVSNMSPEDSSIYLCPQPTGLLCGYTFGSGTRLTVV.

J is TRBJ1-1 and V is TRBV12-3 or TRBV12-4; 8 positions agree with TRBD1. This CDR3 is built from 13 residues. V shed 4 bases, J shed 8 bases, and the junction held 6 bases outside the gene matches. The CDR3 spells CASSWRTGTEAFF. The CDR3 DNA reads TGTGCCAGCAGTTGGAGGACAGGGACCGAAGCTTTCTTT.

The V gene is TRBV6-5, the J gene TRBJ2-2, with TRBD1 identical over 9 bases. This CDR3 comprises 15 residues. V trimming: 7 bases; J trimming: 6 bases; junction bases outside the gene matches: 9. CDR1 is MNHEY, CDR2 SVGAGI, per germline. The CDR3 bases are TGTGCCAGCAAGACCGGGACAGGGATCCCCGGGGAGCTGTTTTTT. Its translation: CASKTGTGIPGELFF.

The chain employs TRBV28 and TRBJ2-7; D may be TRBD1 (6 bases). The CDR3 spans 14 residues. Germline values: CDR1 MDHEN, CDR2 SYDVKM. Trimming removed 6 bases at V and 5 bases at J, with 17 bases between. CDR3 DNA sequence: TGTGCCAGCAGCTTCTCGGGACAACCGGACGAGCAGTACTTC. This translates into CASSFSGQPDEQYF.

The V call is TRBV19, the J call TRBJ1-2; 10 nucleotides match TRBD1. The germline CDR1 and CDR2 sequences are LNHDA and SQIVND (reference sequence). The CDR3 consists of 13 residues. Trimming at V came to 6 bases and at J to 8 bases, leaving 6 bases not matched to a gene. The CDR3 is CASSRRTGGGYTF. The CDR3 DNA is TGTGCCAGTAGCCGCAGGACAGGGGGAGGCTACACCTTC.

This chain joins TRBV6-5 and TRBJ1-4, with D unclear. Germline V gene sequence: CDR1 MNHEY, CDR2 SVGAGI. The CDR3 covers 15 residues. The V end lost 0 bases, the J end lost 6 bases, and 11 bases lay between the germline ends. The CDR3 sequence is CASSYSTIGYEKLFF. The CDR3 DNA sequence: TGTGCCAGCAGTTACTCGACAATAGGTTATGAAAAACTGTTTTTT.

In the case of this clone: This sample also contains other DNA sequences that code for the same CDR3. The rearrangement joins TRBV29-1 to TRBJ1-1, with 8 bases matching TRBD1. CDR3 length equals 13 residues. Germline V CDR1 and CDR2: SQVTM, ANQGSEA. The V and J ends lost 4 bases and 1 base, in that order; junction bases with no gene match: 2. The CDR3 DNA is TGCAGCGTTGCAGGGGGCAGGAACACTGAAGCTTTCTTT. As protein: CSVAGGRNTEAFF.

The chain links TRBV6-7 to TRBJ2-3; 9 nucleotides agree with TRBD1. TRBV6-7 is marked as an open reading frame, function uncertain. J was trimmed by 3 bases and V by 0 bases; bases with no gene match: 7. This CDR3 comprises 17 residues. The CDR3 loop is CASSYSRRTGATDTQYF. Here the CDR3 DNA reads TGTGCCAGCAGTTACTCGAGACGGACAGGGGCAACAGATACGCAGTATTTT.

The chain combines TRBV5-5 with TRBJ1-3, with a weak D call TRBD1 (5 bases). Per germline, CDR1 SGHKS and CDR2 YYEKEE (reference sequence). This CDR3 is built from 15 residues. V lost 4 bases, J lost 0 bases, and 11 bases lay in between. CDR3 amino acids: CASSPSGISGNTIYF. CDR3 nucleotide sequence: TGTGCCAGCAGCCCTTCAGGGATCTCTGGAAACACCATATATTTT.

The chain uses TRBV15 and TRBJ2-7; TRBD1 aligns across 8 bases. The CDR3 length is 15 residues. The germline V gene encodes CDR1 LNHNV and CDR2 YYDKDF (reference sequence). After removal of 0 bases from V and 7 bases from J, the junction contained 8 bases not matched to a gene. The CDR3 sequence: CATSRDPGTGYEQYF. CDR3 in DNA: TGTGCCACCAGCAGAGATCCCGGGACAGGCTATGAGCAGTACTTC.

This chain links TRBV21-1 with TRBJ1-5; the D call TRBD1 from the table was never checked on the DNA. TRBV21-1 is shown as a pseudogene. The CDR3 extends over 18 amino acids. CDR3: CASSKRVKTEDSNQPQHF. Here the CDR3 DNA reads TGTGCCAGCAGCAAAAGGGTGAAGACAGAAGATAGCAATCAGCCCCAGCATTTT.

The V call is TRBV6-5, the J call TRBJ2-2; a possible D gene is TRBD1 (5 bases). The CDR3 has 14 amino acids. Germline V CDR1 and CDR2: MNHEY, SVGAGI. The ends were cut back, 4 bases at V and 3 bases at J, with 9 bases in the middle. CDR3: CASSLRGYTGELFF. CDR3 bases: TGTGCCAGCAGTTTAAGGGGCTACACCGGGGAGCTGTTTTTT.

V gene TRBV21-1 combines with J gene TRBJ2-7; the DNA was not used to check the table's D call, TRBD2. TRBV21-1 is labeled a pseudogene. CDR3 length: 17 amino acids. Written as DNA, the CDR3 is TGTGCCAGCAGCAAAGTGGGGAGGCGGGGGGGCCTACGGGAGCAGTACTTC. Its translation: CASSKVGRRGGLREQYF.

This clone has a single count. This sequence joins TRBV28 and TRBJ2-5; 10 bases align to TRBD1. This CDR3 is built from 13 residues. In germline, CDR1 is MDHEN, CDR2 SYDVKM. The J segment lost 4 bases and the V segment lost 10 bases, leaving 6 bases of the junction unmatched. The CDR3 region is CANSGQGGETQYF. The CDR3 bases are TGTGCCAACTCCGGACAGGGGGGAGAGACCCAGTACTTC. The whole variable domain, filled in from reference TRBV28 and TRBJ2-5, reads DVKVTQSSRYLVKRTGEKVFLECVQDMDHENMFWYRQDPGLGLRLIYFSYDVKMKEKGDIPEGYSVSREKKERFSLILESASTNQTSMYLCANSGQGGETQYFGPGTRLLVL.

This clone was seen only a few times. The V and J genes are TRBV9 and TRBJ1-5, with a possible D match to TRBD1 (6 bases). The CDR3 is 14 residues long. The V gene lost 3 bases and the J gene lost 2 bases, with 9 bases spanning the gap. The germline V gene has CDR1 SGDLS and CDR2 YYNGEE. CDR3 protein: CASSAGVGNQPQHF. The CDR3 region has the DNA TGTGCCAGCAGCGCAGGGGTGGGCAATCAGCCCCAGCATTTT.

The rearrangement joins TRBV18 to TRBJ1-4; unclear D gene. The germline V gene has CDR1 KGHSH and CDR2 LQKENI. V lost 5 bases, J lost 3 bases, and 13 bases lay in between. CDR3 length equals 15 residues. CDR3 in amino acids: CASSVREVSNEKLFF. The CDR3 nucleotides read TGTGCCAGCTCAGTCCGGGAGGTATCTAATGAAAAACTGTTTTTT. Combining the CDR3 with reference TRBV18 and TRBJ1-4 gives the whole variable domain NAGVMQNPRHLVRRRGQEARLRCSPMKGHSHVYWYRQLPEEGLKFMVYLQKENIIDESGMPKERFSAEFPKEGPSILRIQQVVRGDSAAYFCASSVREVSNEKLFFGSGTQLSVL.

The chain combines TRBV19 with TRBJ1-2, with 12 bases that match TRBD1. This CDR3 is built from 17 residues. Trimming cost V 4 bases and J 4 bases; bases outside gene matches: 10. Germline lookup yields CDR1 LNHDA and CDR2 SQIVND (reference sequence). The CDR3 DNA is TGTGCCAGTAGTACCGGGACAGGGGGCAGTAGGTCCTATGGCTACACCTTC. Translated: CASSTGTGGSRSYGYTF.

V gene TRBV6-2 or TRBV6-3 combines with J gene TRBJ2-1; tentatively, D is TRBD2 (6 bases). CDR1 is MNHEY, CDR2 SVGEGT, per germline. The V and J ends lost 5 bases and 11 bases respectively, with 13 bases between them. This CDR3 spans 12 amino acids. CDR3 in DNA: TGTGCCAGCAGTCAGGGACTCGCGAAGCAGTTCTTC. It codes for CASSQGLAKQFF.

The chain is built from TRBV18 and TRBJ1-2, with 9 positions matching TRBD1. V was pared by 3 bases and J by 4 bases, with 6 bases of the junction left unmatched. The CDR3 covers 15 residues. In germline, CDR1 is KGHSH, CDR2 LQKENI. The CDR3 nucleotides are TGTGCCAGCTCACCTGGGACAGGGACAGGCTATGGCTACACCTTC. Encoded protein: CASSPGTGTGYGYTF.

This clone is termed large (0.1 to 1%). The chain links TRBV5-1 to TRBJ1-4; D is ambiguous. This CDR3 comprises 13 residues. Germline V gene sequence: CDR1 SGHRS, CDR2 YFSETQ. Trimming removed 3 bases at V and 5 bases at J, with 8 bases between. In DNA, the CDR3 is TGCGCCAGCAGCTCCCGGTCAAATGAAAAACTGTTTTTT. Its translation is CASSSRSNEKLFF.

This chain links TRBV6-5 with TRBJ1-3; D is undetermined. Trimming stripped 5 bases from V and 0 bases from J, with 8 bases between. The CDR3 sequence is 14 residues long. CDR1 is MNHEY, CDR2 SVGAGI, per germline. CDR3 sequence (DNA): TGTGCCAGCAGTCGCGGCCTCTCTGGAAACACCATATATTTT. Its protein is CASSRGLSGNTIYF.

The V and J genes are TRBV7-8 and TRBJ1-6; D not certain. Germline V gene data show CDR1 as SGHVS and CDR2 as FQNEAQ. The CDR3 runs 12 residues. V was clipped by 1 base and J by 12 bases, with 7 bases between them. CDR3 nucleotides: TGTGCCAGCAGCTTAGAGCGTGGACCCCTCCACTTT. Residues: CASSLERGPLHF.

The J gene is TRBJ2-2, the V gene TRBV27, with D possibly being TRBD1 (5 bases). The CDR3 is 15 amino acids. From germline, CDR1 is MNHEY and CDR2 SMNVEV (reference sequence). The V and J ends lost 8 bases and 7 bases respectively, with 20 bases between them. The CDR3 loop reads CASGWAQGFGGELFF. In DNA, the CDR3 is TGTGCCAGCGGATGGGCTCAGGGATTCGGCGGGGAGCTGTTTTTT.

V is TRBV10-1 and J is TRBJ1-1; 8 nucleotides align to TRBD1. J was trimmed by 5 bases and V by 10 bases; bases with no gene match: 12. This CDR3 spans 14 amino acids. Germline values: CDR1 WNHNN, CDR2 SYGVQD (reference sequence). The CDR3 region is CATSRDRRDTEAFF. The CDR3 coding sequence is TGCGCCACCTCCCGGGACAGGAGGGATACTGAAGCTTTCTTT.

This clone was detected only a few times. The chain has TRBV7-2 and TRBJ1-3; D uncertain. CDR1 is SGHTA, CDR2 FQGNSA, per germline. This CDR3 contains 16 residues. The ends were cut back, 5 bases at V and 0 bases at J, with 14 bases in the middle. CDR3 nucleotide sequence: TGTGCCAGCAGCCCTCTCGGGGTGGACTCTGGAAACACCATATATTTT. Translation: CASSPLGVDSGNTIYF.

The V and J genes are TRBV21-1 and TRBJ1-6; the table's TRBD1 call for D was not verified on the DNA. TRBV21-1 is recorded as a pseudogene. This CDR3 comprises 16 residues. In DNA form, the CDR3 reads TGTGCCAGCAGCAAATCCGTGGGCCACTATAATTCACCCCTCCACTTT. This gives the protein CASSKSVGHYNSPLHF.

The rearrangement joins TRBV9 to TRBJ2-1; D is uncertain. The CDR3 is made up of 14 amino acids. Trimming cost V 0 bases and J 5 bases, with 9 bases left between them. Germline CDR1 SGDLS, CDR2 YYNGEE. CDR3 sequence reads: CASSVGLEHNEQFF. CDR3 nucleotides: TGTGCCAGCAGCGTAGGTTTGGAGCACAATGAGCAGTTCTTC.

In this sample, this clone turned up many times. The rearrangement links TRBV7-9 to TRBJ1-5; TRBD1 aligns across 7 bases. The CDR3 runs 14 residues. Germline V lookup: CDR1 SEHNR, CDR2 FQNEAQ (reference sequence). V shed 5 bases and J 8 bases; nucleotides not matched to a gene: 9. The CDR3 loop is CASSDTGESEPQHF. The CDR3 bases are TGTGCCAGCAGCGATACAGGGGAATCAGAGCCCCAGCATTTT.